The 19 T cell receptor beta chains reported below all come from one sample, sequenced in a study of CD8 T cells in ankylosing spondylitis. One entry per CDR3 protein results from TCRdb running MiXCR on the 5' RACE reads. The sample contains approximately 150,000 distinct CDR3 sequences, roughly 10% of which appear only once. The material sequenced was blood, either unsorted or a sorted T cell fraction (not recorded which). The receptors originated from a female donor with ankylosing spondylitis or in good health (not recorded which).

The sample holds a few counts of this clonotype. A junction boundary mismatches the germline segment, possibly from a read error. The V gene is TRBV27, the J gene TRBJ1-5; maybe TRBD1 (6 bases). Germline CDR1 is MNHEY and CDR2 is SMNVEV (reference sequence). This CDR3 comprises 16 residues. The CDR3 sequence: CVSSSSGGHSNQPQHF. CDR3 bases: TGTGTCAGCAGTTCCTCTGGGGGACATAGCAATCAGCCCCAGCATTTT.

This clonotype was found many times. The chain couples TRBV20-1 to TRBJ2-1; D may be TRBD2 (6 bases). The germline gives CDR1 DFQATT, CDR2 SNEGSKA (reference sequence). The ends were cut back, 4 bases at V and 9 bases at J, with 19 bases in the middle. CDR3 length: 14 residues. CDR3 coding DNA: TGCAGTGCTACCCACCCCCTTAGCGGTGGTGAGCAGTTCTTC. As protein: CSATHPLSGGEQFF.

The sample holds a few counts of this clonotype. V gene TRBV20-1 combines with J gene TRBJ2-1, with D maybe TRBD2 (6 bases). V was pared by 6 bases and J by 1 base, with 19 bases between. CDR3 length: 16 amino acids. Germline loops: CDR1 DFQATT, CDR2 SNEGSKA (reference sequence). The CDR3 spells CSAIGPGTSSYNEQFF. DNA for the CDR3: TGCAGTGCCATAGGGCCCGGGACTTCATCCTACAATGAGCAGTTCTTC.

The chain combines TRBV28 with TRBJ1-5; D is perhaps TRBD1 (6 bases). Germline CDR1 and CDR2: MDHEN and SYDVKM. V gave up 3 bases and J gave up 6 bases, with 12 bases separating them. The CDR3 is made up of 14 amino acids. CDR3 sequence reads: CASSFLGAGQPQHF. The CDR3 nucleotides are TGTGCCAGCAGTTTCTTGGGGGCGGGTCAGCCCCAGCATTTT.

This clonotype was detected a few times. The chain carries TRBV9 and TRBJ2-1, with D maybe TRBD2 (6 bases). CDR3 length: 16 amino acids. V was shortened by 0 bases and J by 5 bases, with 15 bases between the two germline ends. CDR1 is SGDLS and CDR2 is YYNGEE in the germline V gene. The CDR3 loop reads CASSVEEGLQDNEQFF. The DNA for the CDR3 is TGTGCCAGCAGCGTAGAGGAGGGTCTTCAAGACAATGAGCAGTTCTTC.

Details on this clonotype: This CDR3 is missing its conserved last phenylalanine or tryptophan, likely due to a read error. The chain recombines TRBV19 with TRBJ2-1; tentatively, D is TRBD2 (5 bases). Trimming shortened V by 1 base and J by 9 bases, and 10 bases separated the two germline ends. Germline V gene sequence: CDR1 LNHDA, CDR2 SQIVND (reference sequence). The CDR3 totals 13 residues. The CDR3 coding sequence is TGTGCCAGTAGTATAGCCCCCCGGGGTGAGCAGTTCTTA. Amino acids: CASSIAPRGEQFL.

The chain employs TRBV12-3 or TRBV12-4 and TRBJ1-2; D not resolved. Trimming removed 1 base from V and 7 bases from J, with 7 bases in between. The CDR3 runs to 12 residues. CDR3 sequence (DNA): TGTGCCAGCAGTTTAGTTGCCGGTGGCTACACCTTC. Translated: CASSLVAGGYTF.

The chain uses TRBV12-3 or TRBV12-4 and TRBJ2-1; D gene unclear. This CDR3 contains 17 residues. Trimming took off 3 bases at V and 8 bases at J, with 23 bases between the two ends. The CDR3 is CASSFSPSWERPDEQFF. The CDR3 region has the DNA TGTGCCAGCAGTTTCTCTCCCTCGTGGGAAAGGCCGGATGAGCAGTTCTTC.

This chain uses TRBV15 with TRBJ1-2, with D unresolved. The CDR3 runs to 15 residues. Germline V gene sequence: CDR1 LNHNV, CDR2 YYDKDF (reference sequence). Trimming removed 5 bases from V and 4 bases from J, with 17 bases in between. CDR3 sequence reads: CATSPTSTTLYGYTF. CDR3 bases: TGTGCCACCAGCCCCACCTCGACGACACTCTATGGCTACACCTTC.

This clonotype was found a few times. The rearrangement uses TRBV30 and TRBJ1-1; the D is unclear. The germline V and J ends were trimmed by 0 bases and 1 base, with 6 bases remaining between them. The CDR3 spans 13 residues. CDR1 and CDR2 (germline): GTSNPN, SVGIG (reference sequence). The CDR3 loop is CAWSVPSNTEAFF. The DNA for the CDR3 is TGTGCCTGGAGTGTACCCTCGAACACTGAAGCTTTCTTT.

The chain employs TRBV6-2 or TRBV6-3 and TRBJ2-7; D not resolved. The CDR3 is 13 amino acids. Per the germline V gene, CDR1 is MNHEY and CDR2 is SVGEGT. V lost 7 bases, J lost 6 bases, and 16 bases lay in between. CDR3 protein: CASTDPAWIEQYF. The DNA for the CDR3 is TGTGCCAGCACCGACCCTGCGTGGATCGAGCAGTACTTC.

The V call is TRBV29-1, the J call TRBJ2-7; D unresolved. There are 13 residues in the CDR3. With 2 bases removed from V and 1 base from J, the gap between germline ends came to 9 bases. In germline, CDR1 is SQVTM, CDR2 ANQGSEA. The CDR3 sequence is CSVENDSSYEQYF. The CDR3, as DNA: TGCAGCGTTGAAAATGACTCTTCCTACGAGCAGTACTTC.

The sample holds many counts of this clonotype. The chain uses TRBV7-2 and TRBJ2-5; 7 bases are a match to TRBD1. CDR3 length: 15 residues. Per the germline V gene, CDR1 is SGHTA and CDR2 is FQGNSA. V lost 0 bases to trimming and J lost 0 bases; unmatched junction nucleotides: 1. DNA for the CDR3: TGTGCCAGCAGCTTAGCGGGGACAGACCAAGAGACCCAGTACTTC. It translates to CASSLAGTDQETQYF.

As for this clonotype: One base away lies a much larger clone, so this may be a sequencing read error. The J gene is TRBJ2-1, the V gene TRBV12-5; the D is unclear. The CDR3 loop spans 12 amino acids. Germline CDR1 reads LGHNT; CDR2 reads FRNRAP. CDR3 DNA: TGTGCTAGTGTTTTGGTACGAGCGGAGCAGTTCTTC. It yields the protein CASVLVRAEQFF.

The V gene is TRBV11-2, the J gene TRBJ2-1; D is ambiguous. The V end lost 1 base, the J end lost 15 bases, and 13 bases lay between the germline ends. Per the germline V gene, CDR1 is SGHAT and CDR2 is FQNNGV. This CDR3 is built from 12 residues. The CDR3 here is CASSLVGEVPFF. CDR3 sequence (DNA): TGTGCCAGCAGCTTAGTAGGAGAGGTTCCGTTCTTC.

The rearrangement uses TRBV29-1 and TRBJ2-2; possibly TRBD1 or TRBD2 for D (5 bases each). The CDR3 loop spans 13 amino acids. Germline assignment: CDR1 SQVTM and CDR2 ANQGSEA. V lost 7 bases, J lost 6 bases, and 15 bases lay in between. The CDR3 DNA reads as TGCAGCGCCCGGGGCCACACGCCCGGGGAGCTGTTTTTT. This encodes CSARGHTPGELFF.

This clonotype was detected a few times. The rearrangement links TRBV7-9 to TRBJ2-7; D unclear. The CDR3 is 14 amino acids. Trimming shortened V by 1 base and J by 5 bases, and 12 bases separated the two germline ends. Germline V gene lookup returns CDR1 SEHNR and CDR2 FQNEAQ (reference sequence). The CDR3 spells CASSLGVLPNEQYF. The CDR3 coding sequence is TGTGCCAGCAGCTTAGGAGTTCTCCCAAACGAGCAGTACTTC. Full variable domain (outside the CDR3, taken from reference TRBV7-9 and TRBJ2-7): DTGVSQNPRHKITKRGQNVTFRCDPISEHNRLYWYRQTLGQGPEFLTYFQNEAQLEKSRLLSDRFSAERPKGSFSTLEIQRTEQGDSAMYLCASSLGVLPNEQYFGPGTRLTVT.

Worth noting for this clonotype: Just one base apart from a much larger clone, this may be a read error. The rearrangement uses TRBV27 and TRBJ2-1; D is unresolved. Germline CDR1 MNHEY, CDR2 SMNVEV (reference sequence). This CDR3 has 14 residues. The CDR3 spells CATGQGGSYSEQFF. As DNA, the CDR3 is TGTGCCACCGGCCAAGGCGGATCCTACAGTGAGCAGTTCTTC.

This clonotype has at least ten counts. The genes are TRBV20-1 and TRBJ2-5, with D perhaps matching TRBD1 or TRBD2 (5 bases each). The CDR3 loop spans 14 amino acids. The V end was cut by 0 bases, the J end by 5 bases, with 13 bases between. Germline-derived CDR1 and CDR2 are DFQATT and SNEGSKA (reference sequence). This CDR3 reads CSARDLVGDETQYF. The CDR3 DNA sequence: TGCAGTGCTAGAGATCTGGTAGGGGACGAGACCCAGTACTTC.